These 19 T cell receptor beta chains share one sample of origin, sequenced in a study of T cell changes during pregnancy in multiple sclerosis (dated by TCRdb to 2018 to 2020). The protocol used for the library was the immunoSEQ multiplex PCR assay. This immuneACCESS table, as held by TCRdb, lists in-frame sequences with V and J called but not all clones. Of the missing ones, under half trace to an unresolved V gene in checked studies; the others have no known cause. In this sample the table shows more than 55,000 clones, approximately 90% of which occur a single time. The ten largest clones represent 2.2% of the sample. This sample comprised peripheral blood, obtained in the first trimester of pregnancy. All receptors derive from a female donor in good health, enrolled as a control in a pregnancy study.

The J gene is TRBJ2-1, the V gene TRBV2; no definite D call. Germline V gives CDR1 SNHLY, CDR2 FYNNEI. The CDR3 sequence is 12 residues long. V was clipped by 2 bases and J by 9 bases, with 8 bases between them. CDR3 sequence reads: CASSELESEQFF. The CDR3 DNA reads as TGTGCCAGCAGTGAACTGGAGAGTGAGCAGTTCTTC.

V gene TRBV5-1 combines with J gene TRBJ2-1; TRBD1 matches at 9 bases. This CDR3 has 16 amino acids. CDR1 SGHRS and CDR2 YFSETQ come from the germline V gene. With 1 base clipped from V and 4 bases from J, the junction kept 6 bases outside the gene matches. As DNA, the CDR3 is TGCGCCAGCAGCTTGACTTCCGGACAGGGGTACAATGAGCAGTTCTTC. Its translation is CASSLTSGQGYNEQFF. The whole variable domain, remainder taken from reference TRBV5-1 and TRBJ2-1, is KAGVTQTPRYLIKTRGQQVTLSCSPISGHRSVSWYQQTPGQGLQFLFEYFSETQRNKGNFPGRFSGRQFSNSRSEMNVSTLELGDSALYLCASSLTSGQGYNEQFFGPGTRLTVL.

The chain couples TRBV5-4 to TRBJ2-1; tentative D call: TRBD2 (5 bases). The V end was cut by 0 bases, the J end by 3 bases, with 13 bases between. Germline V gene sequence: CDR1 SGHNT, CDR2 YYREEE (reference sequence). The CDR3 extends over 16 amino acids. The CDR3 DNA follows: TGTGCCAGCAGCTTGGTTTGGGAGATGGACTACAATGAGCAGTTCTTC. This gives the protein CASSLVWEMDYNEQFF.

V usage is TRBV19 and J usage is TRBJ1-1, with D tentatively TRBD1 (5 bases). Germline V lookup: CDR1 LNHDA, CDR2 SQIVND (reference sequence). This CDR3 is 18 amino acids long. Trimming removed 0 bases at V and 0 bases at J, with 17 bases between. This CDR3 reads CASSIDLSDSVMNTEAFF. The CDR3 nucleotides read TGTGCCAGTAGTATAGATCTATCTGACAGCGTAATGAACACTGAAGCTTTCTTT.

The genes are TRBV6-5 and TRBJ2-7, with 8 positions matching TRBD1. CDR3 length equals 15 residues. From germline, CDR1 is MNHEY and CDR2 SVGAGI. V trimming: 6 bases; J trimming: 2 bases; junction bases outside the gene matches: 9. CDR3 nucleotides: TGTGCCAGCAGATCCGGACAGGGTGGGACCTACGAGCAGTACTTC. It is translated as CASRSGQGGTYEQYF.

This clone appeared a few times. The CDR3 sequence: CASSLGQYSNQPQHF. The CDR3 DNA sequence: TGTGCCAGCAGCTTAGGACAGTATAGCAATCAGCCCCAGCATTTT. The rearrangement uses TRBV11-2 and TRBJ1-5; D is perhaps TRBD1 (5 bases). CDR3 length: 15 residues. V lost 1 base, J lost 0 bases, and 7 bases lay in between. CDR1 is SGHAT and CDR2 is FQNNGV in the germline V gene.

The gene calls are TRBV11-2 and TRBJ2-3, with a tentative D call TRBD1 (6 bases). This CDR3 has 14 residues. Per germline, CDR1 SGHAT and CDR2 FQNNGV. Trimming took off 5 bases at V and 4 bases at J, with 13 bases between the two ends. CDR3 sequence: CASSPRTVADTQYF. The CDR3 nucleotides read TGTGCCAGCAGCCCAAGGACAGTCGCAGATACGCAGTATTTT.

The V and J genes are TRBV6-1 and TRBJ2-1; a weak D match, TRBD2 (6 bases). In germline, CDR1 is MNHNS, CDR2 SASEGT. The CDR3 consists of 13 residues. Trimming stripped 9 bases from V and 0 bases from J, with 9 bases between. The CDR3 DNA is TGTGCCAGTAAGGAGGGCTCCTACAATGAGCAGTTCTTC. This sequence encodes CASKEGSYNEQFF.

CDR3 loop: CASSIGTVVGNQPQHF. The CDR3, as DNA: TGTGCCAGTAGTATAGGAACTGTGGTTGGCAATCAGCCCCAGCATTTT. The chain uses TRBV19 and TRBJ1-5; D remains ambiguous. The V gene's germline CDR1 is LNHDA and CDR2 SQIVND (reference sequence). V lost 1 base and J 2 bases, leaving 12 bases between the germline ends. This CDR3 comprises 16 residues.

V and J are TRBV28 and TRBJ2-5, with 12 bases lining up with TRBD2. CDR1 is MDHEN, CDR2 SYDVKM, per germline. The J segment lost 4 bases and the V segment lost 6 bases, leaving 6 bases of the junction unmatched. The CDR3 covers 15 residues. CDR3 loop: CASSLTSGRVETQYF. CDR3 DNA: TGTGCCAGCAGCTTGACTAGCGGGAGAGTAGAGACCCAGTACTTC.

The gene calls are TRBV6-1 and TRBJ2-7; TRBD1 might be the D (6 bases). Germline lookup yields CDR1 MNHNS and CDR2 SASEGT. The CDR3 is 13 residues long. The V end was cut by 9 bases, the J end by 6 bases, with 18 bases between. CDR3 loop: CASSTGSLSEQYF. The CDR3 DNA reads TGTGCCAGTAGCACAGGGTCCCTGTCCGAGCAGTACTTC.

The chain employs TRBV5-1 and TRBJ1-2; no definite D call. Germline loops: CDR1 SGHRS, CDR2 YFSETQ. The ends were cut back, 7 bases at V and 1 base at J, with 5 bases in the middle. This CDR3 has 11 residues. The CDR3 protein is CASSGNYGYTF. The CDR3 coding sequence is TGCGCCAGCTCGGGTAACTATGGCTACACCTTC.

CDR3 DNA: TGCGCCAGCAGCCGGGGGAATGAGCAGTTCTTC. Its translation: CASSRGNEQFF. V gene TRBV5-1 combines with J gene TRBJ2-1; perhaps TRBD2 as D (6 bases). Trimming pared 4 bases from V and 7 bases from J, leaving 6 bases between. This CDR3 contains 11 residues. Germline V lookup: CDR1 SGHRS, CDR2 YFSETQ. Full variable domain (outside the CDR3, taken from reference TRBV5-1 and TRBJ2-1): KAGVTQTPRYLIKTRGQQVTLSCSPISGHRSVSWYQQTPGQGLQFLFEYFSETQRNKGNFPGRFSGRQFSNSRSEMNVSTLELGDSALYLCASSRGNEQFFGPGTRLTVL.

The rearrangement joins TRBV15 to TRBJ2-6; weak D call: TRBD2 (5 bases). The CDR3 sequence is 18 residues long. Germline loops: CDR1 LNHNV, CDR2 YYDKDF (reference sequence). Trimming shortened V by 1 base and J by 0 bases, and 13 bases separated the two germline ends. The CDR3 loop is CATSRGGPTRSGANVLTF. The CDR3 nucleotides are TGTGCCACCAGCAGAGGAGGGCCCACTCGCTCTGGGGCCAACGTCCTGACTTTC.

The chain uses TRBV28 and TRBJ1-3; 8 bases are a match to TRBD1. V shed 5 bases and J 1 base; nucleotides not matched to a gene: 16. The CDR3 totals 19 residues. The germline CDR1 and CDR2 sequences are MDHEN and SYDVKM. CDR3 sequence: CASSTHYVLRQGSGNTIYF. CDR3 coding DNA: TGTGCCAGCAGTACACATTATGTCCTGAGACAGGGGTCTGGAAACACCATATATTTT.

The V and J genes are TRBV2 and TRBJ1-5; 9 bases match TRBD1. This CDR3 contains 14 residues. The J segment lost 6 bases and the V segment lost 4 bases, leaving 4 bases of the junction unmatched. Germline V gives CDR1 SNHLY, CDR2 FYNNEI. The CDR3 loop reads CASSGTGDVQPQHF. CDR3 DNA: TGTGCCAGCAGTGGGACAGGGGATGTTCAGCCCCAGCATTTT.

The chain has TRBV7-9 and TRBJ1-2, with 12 bases aligning to TRBD1. The ends lost 8 bases at V and 7 bases at J; junction bases unmatched: 5. The CDR3 consists of 13 residues. CDR1 and CDR2 (germline): SEHNR, FQNEAQ (reference sequence). CDR3 sequence reads: CASRSGQGAGYTF. In DNA form, the CDR3 reads TGTGCCAGCCGGTCGGGACAGGGGGCTGGCTACACCTTC. The whole variable domain, remainder taken from reference TRBV7-9 and TRBJ1-2, is DTGVSQNPRHKITKRGQNVTFRCDPISEHNRLYWYRQTLGQGPEFLTYFQNEAQLEKSRLLSDRFSAERPKGSFSTLEIQRTEQGDSAMYLCASRSGQGAGYTFGSGTRLTVV.

The V call is TRBV5-6, the J call TRBJ2-4; 11 bases are shared with TRBD2. Germline V gene data show CDR1 as SGHDT and CDR2 as YYEEEE. The CDR3 sequence is 16 residues long. With 4 bases clipped from V and 3 bases from J, the junction kept 6 bases outside the gene matches. The CDR3, as DNA: TGTGCCAGCAGCCACCTAGCGGGAGGCGGCAAAAACATTCAGTACTTC. Its protein is CASSHLAGGGKNIQYF.

J is TRBJ2-7 and V is TRBV5-1; D is unresolved. The CDR3 runs to 13 residues. The V and J ends lost 4 bases and 3 bases respectively, with 11 bases between them. Germline loops: CDR1 SGHRS, CDR2 YFSETQ. The CDR3 DNA reads as TGCGCCAGCAGCAGAGGAGTGCTCTACGAGCAGTACTTC. Its translation is CASSRGVLYEQYF.